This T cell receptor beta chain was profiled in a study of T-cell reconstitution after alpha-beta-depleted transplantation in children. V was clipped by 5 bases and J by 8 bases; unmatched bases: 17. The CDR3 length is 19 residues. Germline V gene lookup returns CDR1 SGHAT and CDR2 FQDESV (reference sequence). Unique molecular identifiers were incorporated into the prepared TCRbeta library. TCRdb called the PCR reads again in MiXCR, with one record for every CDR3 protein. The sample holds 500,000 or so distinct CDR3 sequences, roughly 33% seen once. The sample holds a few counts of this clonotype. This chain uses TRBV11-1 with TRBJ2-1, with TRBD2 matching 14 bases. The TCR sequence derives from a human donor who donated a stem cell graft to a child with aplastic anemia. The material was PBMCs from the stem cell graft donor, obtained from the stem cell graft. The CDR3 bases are TGTGCCAGCAGCCCGCGCTGGGGGACTAGCGGGGGTGATGTGGATGAGCAGTTCTTC. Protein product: CASSPRWGTSGGDVDEQFF. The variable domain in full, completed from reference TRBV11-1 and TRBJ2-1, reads EAEVAQSPRYKITEKSQAVAFWCDPISGHATLYWYRQILGQGPELLVQFQDESVVDDSQLPKDRFSAERLKGVDSTLKIQPAELGDSAMYLCASSPRWGTSGGDVDEQFFGPGTRLTVL.